Listed below are T cell receptor beta chains from one sample, sequenced in a study of human T cells and chemical hapten exposure. From the RACE reads, TCRdb called clonotypes with MiXCR, one entry per CDR3 protein. Here the sample spans approximately 370,000 distinct CDR3 sequences, about 5% being singletons. The sequenced sample was whole blood, obtained in connection with sensitization to the hapten diphenylcyclopropenone (DPC). Receptors were obtained from a woman between 18 and 30 years old with alopecia areata. Some clones in this sample may be carry-over from other donors' samples. Each CDR3 is given with its conserved first and last residue. The D gene is left open where the match is weak. Size tells how often a clone was seen (once, few, many) or the class of an expanded clone, and some rows leave it out.

- | TRBJ1-5 | TRBV12-3/TRBV12-4 | - | CASSSSGTSNQPQHF | TGTGCCAGCAGTTCCTCCGGGACTAGCAATCAGCCCCAGCATTTT
many | TRBJ2-7 | TRBV5-1 | - | CASSLEHTEQYF | TGCGCCAGCAGCTTGGAACACACCGAGCAGTACTTC
few | TRBJ2-5 | TRBV7-6 | - | CASSSRRGDETQYF | TGTGCCAGCAGCTCCCGTAGGGGTGACGAGACCCAGTACTTC
- | TRBJ2-1 | TRBV19 | TRBD1 | CASSIRHRQGRYNEQFF | TGTGCCAGTAGTATTCGGCATAGACAGGGGCGTTACAATGAGCAGTTCTTC
many | TRBJ1-3 | TRBV4-2 | TRBD1 | CASSQDRGTDTIYF | TGTGCCAGCAGCCAAGACAGGGGGACAGACACCATATATTTT
few | TRBJ1-2 | TRBV7-2 | TRBD1 | CASSVGTGISYGYTF | TGTGCCAGCAGCGTAGGGACAGGGATATCCTATGGCTACACCTTC
- | TRBJ2-2 | TRBV4-3 | TRBD1 | CASSQDSGGRNTGELFF | TGCGCCAGCAGCCAAGATTCAGGGGGCAGGAACACCGGGGAGCTGTTTTTT
few | TRBJ2-1 | TRBV10-3 | TRBD2 | CAITDASVAGISYNEQFF | TGTGCCATCACCGACGCGTCGGTAGCGGGGATCTCCTACAATGAGCAGTTCTTC
- | TRBJ1-1 | TRBV2 | - | CASRRSGGRAFF | TGTGCCAGCAGAAGAAGTGGGGGACGAGCTTTCTTT
many | TRBJ2-3 | TRBV29-1 | - | CSVEDQGDTQYF | TGCAGCGTTGAAGATCAAGGGGATACGCAGTATTTT
- | TRBJ2-5 | TRBV9 | - | CASNSGGETQYF | TGTGCCAGTAATTCAGGAGGGGAGACCCAGTACTTC
many | TRBJ1-1 | TRBV5-1 | - | CASSRQTAGNTEAFF | TGCGCCAGCAGCCGGCAGACGGCGGGGAACACTGAAGCTTTCTTT
few | TRBJ1-6 | TRBV18 | - | CASSPHPGSNSPLHF | TGTGCCAGCTCACCGCACCCGGGATCGAATTCACCCCTCCACTTT
few | TRBJ1-5 | TRBV4-2 | TRBD1 | CASSQEMDRGLNQPQHF | TGTGCCAGCAGCCAAGAGATGGACAGGGGGCTTAATCAGCCCCAGCATTTT
many | TRBJ1-5 | TRBV28 | - | CASSLYRNQPQHF | TGTGCCAGCAGTTTGTACCGAAATCAGCCCCAGCATTTT
few | TRBJ1-2 | TRBV29-1 | - | CSVVENLWSGYTF | TGCAGCGTTGTGGAGAACCTTTGGAGTGGCTACACCTTC
few | TRBJ1-6 | TRBV7-6 | TRBD1 | CASSLGGTGLSSPLHF | TGTGCCAGCAGCTTGGGGGGGACAGGCCTTTCTTCCCCCCTCCACTTT
few | TRBJ1-5 | TRBV20-1 | - | CSALGLHNQPQHF | TGCAGTGCCCTGGGACTTCACAATCAGCCCCAGCATTTT
few | TRBJ1-2 | TRBV7-9 | - | CASSLAGSPDYGYTF | TGTGCCAGCAGCTTAGCAGGTTCCCCGGACTATGGCTACACCTTC
many | TRBJ2-7 | TRBV7-2 | - | CASSLGLEYEQYF | TGTGCCAGCAGCTTAGGACTAGAGTACGAGCAGTACTTC
many | TRBJ2-2 | TRBV2 | - | CASNTGNTGELFF | TGTGCCAGTAACACTGGAAACACCGGGGAGCTGTTTTTT
few | TRBJ1-5 | TRBV20-1 | TRBD1 | CSATTTGAERSQHF | TGCAGTGCCACCACGACAGGGGCCGAGAGGTCCCAGCATTTT
many | TRBJ1-1 | TRBV12-3/TRBV12-4 | TRBD1 | CASNPGQGAEAFF | TGTGCCAGCAACCCGGGACAGGGTGCTGAAGCTTTCTTT
many | TRBJ1-6 | TRBV20-1 | - | CSARSDGNSPLHF | TGCAGTGCTAGGTCGGACGGTAATTCACCCCTCCACTTT
- | TRBJ2-2 | TRBV6-5 | - | CASSRGQRVTGELFF | TGTGCCAGCAGCCGCGGACAGAGGGTAACCGGGGAGCTGTTTTTT
few | TRBJ2-2 | TRBV6-5 | TRBD2 | CASHSGGVDGELFF | TGTGCCAGCCATAGCGGGGGGGTCGACGGGGAGCTGTTTTTT
few | TRBJ2-5 | TRBV7-2 | TRBD1 | CASSPQTGEETQYF | TGTGCCAGCAGCCCGCAGACAGGGGAAGAGACCCAGTACTTC
few | TRBJ2-3 | TRBV9 | - | CASSRRDRKSADTQYF | TGTGCCAGCAGCCGGCGGGACAGAAAATCTGCAGATACGCAGTATTTT
few | TRBJ2-3 | TRBV20-1 | - | CSASSGTVSTDTQYF | TGCAGTGCTAGCTCCGGGACGGTTAGCACAGATACGCAGTATTTT
many | TRBJ1-1 | TRBV18 | - | CASSPRGDGAEAFF | TGTGCCAGCTCACCACGGGGGGACGGTGCTGAAGCTTTCTTT
few | TRBJ1-1 | TRBV12-3/TRBV12-4 | - | CASSLPRGAVVNTEAFF | TGTGCCAGCAGTCTCCCCAGGGGCGCAGTGGTGAACACTGAAGCTTTCTTT
- | TRBJ1-1 | TRBV20-1 | TRBD1 | CSAFDRGRDTEAFF | TGCAGTGCTTTTGACAGGGGGCGCGACACTGAAGCTTTCTTT
many | TRBJ2-3 | TRBV29-1 | - | CSVEDEQRQVGAQYF | TGCAGCGTTGAAGATGAGCAGCGTCAGGTTGGGGCGCAGTATTTT
many | TRBJ2-5 | TRBV5-1 | TRBD1 | CASSLDRGPLSSETQYF | TGCGCCAGCAGCTTGGACAGGGGGCCTCTGTCCTCGGAGACCCAGTACTTC
- | TRBJ1-1 | TRBV7-2 | - | CASSLNFMNTEAFF | TGTGCCAGCAGCTTAAACTTTATGAACACTGAAGCTTTCTTT
- | TRBJ2-3 | TRBV10-3 | TRBD2 | CAISLTSGAVGDTQYF | TGTGCCATCAGCCTGACTAGCGGGGCTGTTGGAGATACGCAGTATTTT
many | TRBJ2-1 | TRBV5-1 | - | CASTQGNEQFF | TGCGCCAGCACCCAGGGGAATGAGCAGTTCTTC
few | TRBJ2-5 | TRBV6-1 | - | CASSTRVQETQYF | TGTGCCAGCAGCACGAGGGTCCAAGAGACCCAGTACTTC
many | TRBJ1-2 | TRBV13 | TRBD1 | CATPPTGGRQGYTF | TGTGCCACTCCTCCCACAGGGGGCCGACAGGGCTACACCTTC
- | TRBJ1-5 | TRBV28 | - | CASSTGPSNQPQHF | TGTGCCAGCAGTACCGGGCCTAGCAATCAGCCCCAGCATTTT
- | TRBJ1-4 | TRBV13 | - | CASSLGVWQGEDEKLFF | TGTGCCAGCAGCTTAGGAGTCTGGCAGGGAGAGGATGAAAAACTGTTTTTT
- | TRBJ2-3 | TRBV20-1 | TRBD2 | CSARPAGGDTQYF | TGCAGTGCTAGGCCAGCGGGGGGTGATACGCAGTATTTT
many | TRBJ2-7 | TRBV6-5 | - | CASSSGRGYEQYF | TGTGCCAGCAGTTCTGGACGGGGCTACGAGCAGTACTTC
many | TRBJ1-1 | TRBV7-2 | - | CASSFTVDTEAFF | TGTGCCAGCAGCTTCACAGTTGACACTGAAGCTTTCTTT
- | TRBJ2-3 | TRBV5-1 | - | CASSFGDLASVDTQYF | TGCGCCAGCAGCTTTGGGGACCTAGCGAGCGTTGATACGCAGTATTTT
many | TRBJ1-4 | TRBV4-3 | - | CASSQDSRHLVNEKLFF | TGCGCCAGCAGCCAAGATAGTCGGCATCTGGTAAACGAAAAACTGTTTTTT
many | TRBJ2-3 | TRBV6-5 | - | CASSRQVSTDTQYF | TGTGCCAGCAGCCGACAGGTCAGCACAGATACGCAGTATTTT
many | TRBJ2-2 | TRBV12-3/TRBV12-4 | TRBD1 | CASSSPDREVSGELFF | TGTGCCAGCAGTTCACCGGACAGGGAGGTATCCGGGGAGCTGTTTTTT
many | TRBJ2-7 | TRBV12-3/TRBV12-4 | - | CASSSSESSYEQYF | TGTGCCAGCAGTTCCAGCGAGAGCTCCTACGAGCAGTACTTC
few | TRBJ2-1 | TRBV6-5 | - | CASSQTRNEQFF | TGTGCCAGCAGTCAGACTCGGAATGAGCAGTTCTTC
many | TRBJ2-1 | TRBV10-3 | - | CAISGERDGRMEQFF | TGTGCCATCAGTGGAGAACGGGATGGCCGCATGGAGCAGTTCTTC
few | TRBJ1-1 | TRBV7-2 | - | CASSLRGGLTEAFF | TGTGCCAGCAGCTTACGGGGGGGACTCACTGAAGCTTTCTTT
many | TRBJ2-1 | TRBV4-3 | - | CASSQGMRGGEQFF | TGCGCCAGCAGCCAAGGGATGAGGGGTGGTGAGCAGTTCTTC
- | TRBJ1-6 | TRBV20-1 | - | CSARLRDNSPLHF | TGCAGTGCTAGACTACGAGATAATTCACCCCTCCACTTT
many | TRBJ2-3 | TRBV5-1 | - | CASSFPGEDTQYF | TGCGCCAGCAGCTTCCCAGGGGAAGATACGCAGTATTTT
few | TRBJ1-5 | TRBV4-3 | - | CASRMRLTSDRQPQHF | TGCGCCAGCAGGATGAGACTGACTTCTGACCGTCAGCCCCAGCATTTT
many | TRBJ2-3 | TRBV6-2/TRBV6-3 | - | CASSYSTASTDTQYF | TGTGCCAGCAGTTACTCAACGGCTAGCACAGATACGCAGTATTTT
many | TRBJ2-4 | TRBV5-6 | TRBD2 | CASSLAWGTIGSGENKNIQYF | TGTGCCAGCAGCTTGGCGTGGGGGACAATCGGTAGCGGGGAGAACAAAAACATTCAGTACTTC
many | TRBJ2-7 | TRBV29-1 | - | CSASQGEQYF | TGCAGCGCCTCTCAGGGTGAGCAGTACTTC